Presented here are 28 T cell receptor beta chains from one specimen sequenced in a study of graft-versus-host responses after intestinal transplantation. Profiled with immunoSEQ multiplex PCR; TCRdb holds only in-frame clones, not every one. In the table there are some 24,000 clones, roughly 85% of which are singletons. Sequences were derived from PBMCs, sampled roughly 450 days after intestinal transplant. These receptors all come from a human patient who received an intestinal transplant, so some T cells may come from the graft donor.

The CDR3 nucleotides read TGCAGCGGTGAGGGGGGGACAGGGGCGGATACGCAGTATTTT. Residues: CSGEGGTGADTQYF. This rearrangement joins TRBV29-1 to TRBJ2-3; TRBD1 matches 10 bases. The CDR3 extends over 14 amino acids. CDR1 and CDR2 from the germline V gene are SQVTM and ANQGSEA. V was clipped by 7 bases and J by 6 bases; unmatched bases: 10.

The CDR3 sequence: CASSLTGVSSYNEQFF. The CDR3 nucleotides read TGTGCCAGCAGCTTAACGGGAGTGAGCTCCTACAATGAGCAGTTCTTC. The V gene is TRBV11-3, the J gene TRBJ2-1, with D maybe TRBD2 (6 bases). The germline V and J ends were trimmed by 2 bases and 0 bases, with 11 bases remaining between them. The CDR3 extends over 16 amino acids. Germline lookup yields CDR1 SGHNT and CDR2 YENEEA.

The chain links TRBV7-9 to TRBJ2-7, with 10 bases aligning to TRBD1. V shed 6 bases, J shed 2 bases, and the junction held 7 bases outside the gene matches. The CDR3 loop spans 15 amino acids. Germline CDR1 and CDR2: SEHNR and FQNEAQ (reference sequence). In DNA form, the CDR3 reads TGTGCCAGCAGACCGACCGGGACAGGGGCCTACGAGCAGTACTTC. This codes for CASRPTGTGAYEQYF.

The chain joins TRBV4-2 to TRBJ1-6, with 7 bases matching TRBD1. The germline CDR1 and CDR2 sequences are LGHNA and YNFKEQ. The CDR3 has 15 residues. The ends lost 0 bases at V and 7 bases at J; junction bases unmatched: 3. The DNA for the CDR3 is TGTGCCAGCAGCCAAGAGGTAGGGGGCAATTCACCCCTCCACTTT. Protein sequence: CASSQEVGGNSPLHF.

V gene TRBV6-5 combines with J gene TRBJ2-1; 11 nucleotides match TRBD2. Per germline, CDR1 MNHEY and CDR2 SVGAGI. Trimming removed 5 bases from V and 5 bases from J; junction bases left unmatched: 5. This CDR3 comprises 15 residues. In nucleotides, the CDR3 is TGTGCCAGCAGTCCACCGGGACTAGCGGACAATGAGCAGTTCTTC. Translating it yields CASSPPGLADNEQFF.

This clone was detected only once. The chain employs TRBV19 and TRBJ1-5, with D possibly TRBD1 on 6 matching bases. Per germline, CDR1 LNHDA and CDR2 SQIVND (reference sequence). V gave up 7 bases and J gave up 3 bases, with 16 bases separating them. The CDR3 sequence is 15 residues long. CDR3 sequence reads: CASTRGGNPNQPQHF. For the CDR3, the DNA is TGTGCCAGTACCAGGGGAGGGAACCCCAATCAGCCCCAGCATTTT.

The genes are TRBV13 and TRBJ2-4; no firm D call. Germline assignment: CDR1 PRHDT and CDR2 FYEKMQ (reference sequence). This CDR3 region has 11 residues. Trimming removed 6 bases at V and 6 bases at J, with 6 bases between. CDR3 nucleotides: TGTGCCAGCAGTCGGAGAAACATTCAGTACTTC. Translated: CASSRRNIQYF. Using reference TRBV13 and TRBJ2-4 for the parts outside the CDR3, the full variable domain is AAGVIQSPRHLIKEKRETATLKCYPIPRHDTVYWYQQGPGQDPQFLISFYEKMQSDKGSIPDRFSAQQFSDYHSELNMSSLELGDSALYFCASSRRNIQYFGAGTRLSVL.

The chain employs TRBV6-5 and TRBJ1-1; maybe TRBD1 (5 bases). The CDR3 is 13 residues long. The V gene lost 6 bases and the J gene lost 4 bases, with 12 bases spanning the gap. The germline V gene has CDR1 MNHEY and CDR2 SVGAGI. CDR3 amino acids: CASRPRGSTEAFF. CDR3 bases: TGTGCCAGCAGGCCTAGGGGATCCACTGAAGCTTTCTTT.

The rearrangement uses TRBV6-6 and TRBJ1-2; possible D gene TRBD1, 6 bases. Germline-derived CDR1 and CDR2 are MNHNY and SVGAGI (reference sequence). This CDR3 has 14 amino acids. Trimming removed 5 bases from V and 2 bases from J, with 12 bases in between. CDR3 nucleotides: TGTGCCAGCAGTAAAGGGGGGAAAAACTATGGCTACACCTTC. It translates to CASSKGGKNYGYTF.

The chain uses TRBV5-1 and TRBJ2-7; 13 nucleotides align to TRBD2. The CDR3 loop spans 16 amino acids. The germline gives CDR1 SGHRS, CDR2 YFSETQ. V was pared by 9 bases and J by 3 bases, with 12 bases of the junction left unmatched. This CDR3 is CATSPGTSGARYEQYF. For the CDR3, the DNA is TGCGCCACCTCTCCCGGGACTAGCGGGGCCCGCTACGAGCAGTACTTC.

This clone has just one count. This chain uses TRBV5-5 with TRBJ2-3; 7 nucleotides agree with TRBD1. V shed 6 bases and J 6 bases; nucleotides not matched to a gene: 10. Germline values: CDR1 SGHKS, CDR2 YYEKEE (reference sequence). The CDR3 covers 14 residues. The CDR3 reads CASTLNRGGDTQYF. CDR3 DNA: TGTGCCAGCACCCTCAACAGGGGTGGCGATACGCAGTATTTT.

The chain couples TRBV7-2 to TRBJ1-2; a weak D match, TRBD1 (6 bases). V was shortened by 0 bases and J by 3 bases, with 11 bases between the two germline ends. This CDR3 comprises 15 residues. CDR1 and CDR2 from the germline V gene are SGHTA and FQGNSA. CDR3 sequence (DNA): TGTGCCAGCAGCTTAGCGTGGGGGCAAGACTATGGCTACACCTTC. Translating gives CASSLAWGQDYGYTF.

V and J are TRBV5-4 and TRBJ2-7; TRBD2 matches 8 bases. V shed 4 bases, J shed 2 bases, and the junction held 2 bases outside the gene matches. This CDR3 is built from 13 residues. From germline, CDR1 is SGHNT and CDR2 YYREEE (reference sequence). CDR3 DNA: TGTGCCAGCAGCAAGGGACTAGCCTACGAGCAGTACTTC. This translates into CASSKGLAYEQYF.

V usage is TRBV30 and J usage is TRBJ1-1; D is ambiguous. V lost 0 bases to trimming and J lost 4 bases, with 6 bases between them. The CDR3 totals 12 residues. Looked up from germline, CDR1 is GTSNPN and CDR2 is SVGIG (reference sequence). The CDR3 region is CAWSVTTTEAFF. The CDR3 coding sequence is TGTGCCTGGAGTGTAACGACCACTGAAGCTTTCTTT. Combining the CDR3 with reference TRBV30 and TRBJ1-1 gives the whole variable domain SQTIHQWPATLVQPVGSPLSLECTVEGTSNPNLYWYRQAAGRGLQLLFYSVGIGQISSEVPQNLSASRPQDRQFILSSKKLLLSDSGFYLCAWSVTTTEAFFGQGTRLTVV.

The rearrangement links TRBV19 to TRBJ2-3; 13 positions match TRBD2. Germline V gives CDR1 LNHDA, CDR2 SQIVND (reference sequence). V was pared by 10 bases and J by 4 bases, with 14 bases of the junction left unmatched. There are 17 residues in the CDR3. The CDR3 DNA reads TGTGCCACCCGAACCCGTGGACTAGCGGGAGTAGCAGATACGCAGTATTTT. It codes for CATRTRGLAGVADTQYF.

The chain uses TRBV5-6 and TRBJ1-5; D gene uncertain. This CDR3 region has 12 residues. Between the trimmed V and J ends, which lost 0 bases and 6 bases, there was a span of 4 bases. Germline V gene sequence: CDR1 SGHDT, CDR2 YYEEEE. Here the CDR3 DNA reads TGTGCCAGCAGCTTGGGGTTTCAGCCCCAGCATTTT. Amino acid sequence: CASSLGFQPQHF.

The V call is TRBV5-1, the J call TRBJ1-6; D is uncertain. Trimming shortened V by 5 bases and J by 7 bases, and 7 bases separated the two germline ends. Germline lookup yields CDR1 SGHRS and CDR2 YFSETQ. This CDR3 region has 12 residues. For the CDR3, the DNA is TGCGCCAGCAGAGCGATCAATTCACCCCTCCACTTT. Amino acid sequence: CASRAINSPLHF.

V gene TRBV6-5 combines with J gene TRBJ2-1, with a weak D call TRBD2 (6 bases). V lost 8 bases and J lost 4, with 18 bases in between. Germline V gene sequence: CDR1 MNHEY, CDR2 SVGAGI. This CDR3 is built from 15 residues. The CDR3 nucleotides read TGTGCCAGCTCAAGGGCGGGGACGGCGTACAATGAGCAGTTCTTC. It specifies CASSRAGTAYNEQFF.

The rearrangement joins TRBV27 to TRBJ2-1; possible D gene TRBD2, 5 bases. This CDR3 spans 15 amino acids. The V gene's germline CDR1 is MNHEY and CDR2 SMNVEV (reference sequence). The V end was cut by 6 bases, the J end by 4 bases, with 16 bases between. The CDR3 loop is CASSDYRTVYNEQFF. CDR3 sequence (DNA): TGTGCCAGCAGCGACTACCGCACCGTTTACAATGAGCAGTTCTTC.

The CDR3 spells CASSGDRDYGYTF. The CDR3 DNA follows: TGTGCCAGCAGTGGCGACAGGGACTATGGCTACACCTTC. The chain couples TRBV9 to TRBJ1-2; 7 bases map to TRBD1. The CDR3 contains 13 residues. The germline V gene encodes CDR1 SGDLS and CDR2 YYNGEE. Unmatched junction bases numbered 4, after V lost 5 bases and J lost 3 bases.

The chain joins TRBV18 to TRBJ2-2, with D unresolved. The CDR3 covers 12 residues. In germline, CDR1 is KGHSH, CDR2 LQKENI. V dropped 4 bases and J dropped 4 bases, with 4 bases sitting between them. CDR3 amino acids: CASSRPTGELFF. The CDR3 nucleotides are TGTGCCAGCTCACGGCCCACCGGGGAGCTGTTTTTT.

Points on this clone: One junction end disagrees with the germline gene, perhaps due to a read error. CDR3 in DNA: TGTGCCAGCACCTTGGGGACAGCCAACACTGAAGCTTTCTTT. It specifies CASTLGTANTEAFF. The rearrangement joins TRBV5-5 to TRBJ1-1; 7 bases agree with TRBD1. In germline, CDR1 is SGHKS, CDR2 YYEKEE (reference sequence). The CDR3 runs to 14 residues.

The gene calls are TRBV5-1 and TRBJ2-1; 7 bases align to TRBD1. CDR3 length equals 16 residues. The germline V gene has CDR1 SGHRS and CDR2 YFSETQ. Germline trimming cut 5 bases from V and 0 bases from J; bases unmatched to any gene: 8. The DNA of the CDR3 is TGCGCCAGCAGACCGACAGGGAAAGGCTCCTACAATGAGCAGTTCTTC. Translating it yields CASRPTGKGSYNEQFF.

This clone appeared once. The chain combines TRBV7-3 with TRBJ2-1; 9 bases line up with TRBD2. The CDR3 sequence is 15 residues long. Germline V gene lookup returns CDR1 SGHTA and CDR2 FQGTGA. J was trimmed by 4 bases and V by 5 bases; bases with no gene match: 6. The CDR3 is CASSRRLAEYNEQFF. As DNA, the CDR3 is TGTGCCAGCAGCCGTCGACTAGCGGAATACAATGAGCAGTTCTTC.

The J gene is TRBJ2-7, the V gene TRBV7-2; D assignment may be TRBD1 or TRBD2 (5 bases each). The germline V and J ends were trimmed by 5 bases and 1 base, with 6 bases remaining between them. The length of the CDR3 is 12 residues. Germline V gives CDR1 SGHTA, CDR2 FQGNSA. DNA of the CDR3: TGTGCCAGCAGCGGGGGATCCTACGAGCAGTACTTC. Its protein product is CASSGGSYEQYF.

This chain uses TRBV25-1 with TRBJ2-6; D perhaps matches TRBD1 (6 bases). Germline-derived CDR1 and CDR2 are MGHDK and SYGVNS. The length of the CDR3 is 15 residues. Trimming left V 8 bases short and J 0 bases short, with 11 bases between. CDR3 DNA sequence: TGTGCCAGCGGCAGGGGAGACTCTGGGGCCAACGTCCTGACTTTC. Translated, it gives CASGRGDSGANVLTF.

The chain joins TRBV25-1 to TRBJ2-7; D is unresolved. The CDR3 has 15 residues. Germline V gene sequence: CDR1 MGHDK, CDR2 SYGVNS. V lost 4 bases and J 2 bases, leaving 15 bases between the germline ends. The CDR3 DNA reads TGTGCCAGCAGTGGAGGTATATCGTCCCCCTACGAGCAGTACTTC. It encodes CASSGGISSPYEQYF.

V usage is TRBV2 and J usage is TRBJ2-1; the D gene is possibly TRBD2 (5 bases). Germline-derived CDR1 and CDR2 are SNHLY and FYNNEI. The CDR3 has 12 amino acids. Trimming cost V 2 bases and J 11 bases, with 10 bases left between them. This chain's CDR3 is CASSEIREKQFF. The CDR3, as DNA: TGTGCCAGCAGTGAAATTCGGGAAAAGCAGTTCTTC.